The 3 T cell receptor beta chains given below trace back to one sample, sequenced in a study of beta chain features in type 1 diabetes. Study outcomes and limitations: Significant though moderate, a shortening of TCRB CDR3s appeared in all four CD4+ subsets of Type 1 diabetes patients.

No cognate antigen is known for these TCRs. Expressed TCRB transcripts were sequenced because the entire RNA isolate underwent reverse transcription. Measured with immunoSEQ multiplex PCR; TCRdb has only the in-frame clones, and not every one. The sample has hundreds of thousands of clones, about 14% seen once. Sequenced sample: naive CD4+ T cells from blood. Source of these receptors: a man between 18 and 29 years old with type 1 diabetes.

This clone was seen a few times. This chain uses TRBV5-4 with TRBJ1-2; possible D gene TRBD1, 6 bases. The CDR3 covers 14 residues. Between the trimmed V and J ends, which lost 2 bases and 5 bases, there was a span of 13 bases. Germline CDR1 SGHNT, CDR2 YYREEE (reference sequence). CDR3 region: CASSFGGARYGYTF. The CDR3 coding sequence is TGTGCCAGCAGCTTCGGGGGGGCGCGTTATGGCTACACCTTC. The full variable domain, its missing parts supplied by reference TRBV5-4 and TRBJ1-2, is ETGVTQSPTHLIKTRGQQVTLRCSSQSGHNTVSWYQQALGQGPQFIFQYYREEENGRGNFPPRFSGLQFPNYSSELNVNALELDDSALYLCASSFGGARYGYTFGSGTRLTVV.

The rearrangement joins TRBV7-3 to TRBJ2-7, with D perhaps TRBD1 (6 bases). The CDR3 spans 13 residues. Germline V CDR1 and CDR2: SGHTA, FQGTGA. V was trimmed by 5 bases and J by 4 bases, leaving 12 bases between them. In DNA form, the CDR3 reads TGTGCCAGCAGCCCGACAGGAACATACGAGCAGTACTTC. Encoded protein: CASSPTGTYEQYF. The variable domain in full, completed from reference TRBV7-3 and TRBJ2-7, reads GAGVSQTPSNKVTEKGKYVELRCDPISGHTALYWYRQSLGQGPEFLIYFQGTGAADDSGLPNDRFFAVRPEGSVSTLKIQRTERGDSAVYLCASSPTGTYEQYFGPGTRLTVT.

V gene TRBV7-2 combines with J gene TRBJ2-7; possible D gene TRBD1, 5 bases. The V gene lost 6 bases and the J gene lost 2 bases, with 14 bases spanning the gap. Per germline, CDR1 SGHTA and CDR2 FQGNSA. The CDR3 totals 14 residues. The CDR3: CASSETVRAYEQYF. In DNA, the CDR3 is TGTGCCAGCAGTGAGACAGTCAGAGCCTACGAGCAGTACTTC.